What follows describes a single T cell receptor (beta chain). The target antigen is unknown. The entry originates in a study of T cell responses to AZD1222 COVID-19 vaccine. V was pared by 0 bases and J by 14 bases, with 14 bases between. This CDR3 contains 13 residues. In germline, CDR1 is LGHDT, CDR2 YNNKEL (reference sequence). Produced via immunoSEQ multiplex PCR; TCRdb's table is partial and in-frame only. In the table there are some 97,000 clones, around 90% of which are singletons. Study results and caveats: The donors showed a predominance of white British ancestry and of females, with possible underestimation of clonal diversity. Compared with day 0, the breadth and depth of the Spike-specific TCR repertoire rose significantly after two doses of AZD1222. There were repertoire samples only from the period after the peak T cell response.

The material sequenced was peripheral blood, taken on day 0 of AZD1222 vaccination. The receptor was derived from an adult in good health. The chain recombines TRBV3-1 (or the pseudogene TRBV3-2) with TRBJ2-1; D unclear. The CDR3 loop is CASSQDSTAFKFF. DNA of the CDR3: TGTGCCAGCAGCCAAGATAGTACGGCGTTCAAGTTCTTC.